The 14 T cell receptor beta chains reported below all come from one sample, sequenced in a study of blood T cell repertoires in COVID-19. The data were produced by immunoSEQ multiplex PCR, yet TCRdb's version contains in-frame clones alone and is incomplete. The sample consists of 300,000 to 400,000 clones, roughly 90% of them appearing once. Sequencing was carried out using PBMCs or T cells enriched from blood (not recorded which). The receptors come from a woman in her twenties or thirties with acute COVID-19.

The V gene is TRBV15, the J gene TRBJ1-1; D may be TRBD1 (6 bases). The V end was cut by 0 bases, the J end by 4 bases, with 27 bases between. Germline CDR1 reads LNHNV; CDR2 reads YYDKDF (reference sequence). The CDR3 has 20 amino acids. CDR3 nucleotides: TGTGCCACCAGCAGAGATCAGTGGACCCGCGGGGGCGCGGGTTTCACTGAAGCTTTCTTT. It encodes CATSRDQWTRGGAGFTEAFF.

This clone was detected once. This chain uses TRBV6-1 with TRBJ1-5, with 8 bases lining up with TRBD1. V trimming: 3 bases; J trimming: 4 bases; junction bases outside the gene matches: 5. The CDR3 length is 15 residues. Germline V gene data show CDR1 as MNHNS and CDR2 as SASEGT. The CDR3 nucleotides read TGTGCCAGCAGTGATTTGACAGGGGCAAATCAGCCCCAGCATTTT. It yields the protein CASSDLTGANQPQHF.

The rearrangement uses TRBV27 and TRBJ2-5, with TRBD1 identical over 8 bases. This CDR3 has 12 amino acids. Trimming cost V 8 bases and J 2 bases; bases outside gene matches: 1. The germline V gene has CDR1 MNHEY and CDR2 SMNVEV (reference sequence). The CDR3 region has the DNA TGTGCCAGCGGGGACAGGCAAGAGACCCAGTACTTC. Protein product: CASGDRQETQYF.

This chain joins TRBV4-1 and TRBJ1-2, with D possibly matching TRBD1 (6 bases). The CDR3 has 16 residues. With 1 base removed from V and 0 bases from J, the gap between germline ends came to 12 bases. Germline V gene sequence: CDR1 MGHRA, CDR2 YSYEKL. The CDR3 region has the DNA TGCGCCAGCAGCCAAGTTGGAGGACAGACTAACTATGGCTACACCTTC. Translation gives CASSQVGGQTNYGYTF.

The rearrangement joins TRBV6-4 to TRBJ2-2; TRBD1 agrees at 8 bases. The CDR3 totals 20 residues. The trim removed 5 bases at V and 4 bases at J, leaving 21 bases unmatched. Germline V gene sequence: CDR1 MRHNA, CDR2 SNTAGT. CDR3 nucleotides: TGTGCCAGCAGTCCCTTGCTTGGGACAGGAAGCCGTTGGGGCACCGGGGAGCTGTTTTTT. It yields the protein CASSPLLGTGSRWGTGELFF.

The chain has TRBV5-6 and TRBJ2-2, with 12 bases aligning to TRBD2. The CDR3 length is 19 residues. The V gene's germline CDR1 is SGHDT and CDR2 YYEEEE. The J segment lost 0 bases and the V segment lost 3 bases, leaving 9 bases of the junction unmatched. CDR3 residues: CASSWEPTSGGANTGELFF. CDR3 bases: TGTGCCAGCAGCTGGGAACCGACTAGCGGGGGCGCGAACACCGGGGAGCTGTTTTTT.

This chain uses TRBV19 with TRBJ1-5; D is possibly TRBD1 (5 bases). V was pared by 10 bases and J by 0 bases, with 10 bases between. Germline V gives CDR1 LNHDA, CDR2 SQIVND (reference sequence). The CDR3 is 13 amino acids. The chain's CDR3 is CATRDSSNQPQHF. DNA for the CDR3: TGTGCCACCCGAGACAGTAGCAATCAGCCCCAGCATTTT. Full variable domain (rest looked up from reference TRBV19 and TRBJ1-5): DGGITQSPKYLFRKEGQNVTLSCEQNLNHDAMYWYRQDPGQGLRLIYYSQIVNDFQKGDIAEGYSVSREKKESFPLTVTSAQKNPTAFYLCATRDSSNQPQHFGDGTRLSIL.

The chain's CDR3 is CASSHQTGLNTEAFF. The DNA of the CDR3 is TGCGCCAGCAGCCACCAGACAGGGTTGAACACTGAAGCTTTCTTT. The rearrangement uses TRBV4-1 and TRBJ1-1; 7 bases are shared with TRBD1. V lost 3 bases and J lost 0; bases outside the gene matches: 4. CDR1 and CDR2 (germline): MGHRA, YSYEKL. The CDR3 runs to 15 residues.

V is TRBV30 and J is TRBJ1-5; D gene uncertain. The CDR3 is 13 residues long. Germline CDR1 GTSNPN, CDR2 SVGIG (reference sequence). V lost 0 bases and J lost 4, with 7 bases in between. The CDR3 coding sequence is TGTGCCTGGAGTGTTGGCAGAAATCAGCCCCAGCATTTT. It specifies CAWSVGRNQPQHF.

The chain carries TRBV20-1 and TRBJ2-3; D gene unclear. Trimming removed 4 bases from V and 5 bases from J, with 7 bases in between. The germline V gene has CDR1 DFQATT and CDR2 SNEGSKA (reference sequence). The CDR3 contains 11 residues. In DNA form, the CDR3 reads TGCAGTGCTACCGTCTTAGATACGCAGTATTTT. Protein: CSATVLDTQYF.

The V gene is TRBV18, the J gene TRBJ2-6; 9 bases map to TRBD1. This CDR3 is 18 amino acids long. Germline V gene lookup returns CDR1 KGHSH and CDR2 LQKENI. Trimming at V came to 3 bases and at J to 0 bases, leaving 6 bases not matched to a gene. Written as DNA, the CDR3 is TGTGCCAGCTCACCGATGACAGGGGGGGTCTCTGGGGCCAACGTCCTGACTTTC. It translates to CASSPMTGGVSGANVLTF.

The chain uses TRBV3-1 (or the pseudogene TRBV3-2) and TRBJ2-1; D might be TRBD2 (6 bases). From germline, CDR1 is LGHDT and CDR2 YNNKEL (reference sequence). Trimming left V 1 base short and J 6 bases short, with 13 bases between. This CDR3 spans 15 amino acids. CDR3 residues: CASSQGGGLFNEQFF. As DNA, the CDR3 is TGTGCCAGCAGCCAAGGTGGGGGACTCTTCAATGAGCAGTTCTTC.

This sequence joins TRBV18 and TRBJ1-2, with D possibly TRBD1 on 6 matching bases. This CDR3 is built from 17 residues. The V end lost 2 bases, the J end lost 3 bases, and 19 bases lay between the germline ends. In germline, CDR1 is KGHSH, CDR2 LQKENI. The DNA of the CDR3 is TGTGCCAGCTCACCAAGGGATTTTTCGTCAGGGGACTATGGCTACACCTTC. This translates into CASSPRDFSSGDYGYTF.

The chain carries TRBV28 and TRBJ1-2; 8 bases agree with TRBD1. The germline gives CDR1 MDHEN, CDR2 SYDVKM. This CDR3 contains 15 residues. Germline trimming cut 5 bases from V and 4 bases from J; bases unmatched to any gene: 9. The DNA for the CDR3 is TGTGCCAGCAGTACCCCCGGACAGGGCTTCTATGGCTACACCTTC. Protein product: CASSTPGQGFYGYTF.